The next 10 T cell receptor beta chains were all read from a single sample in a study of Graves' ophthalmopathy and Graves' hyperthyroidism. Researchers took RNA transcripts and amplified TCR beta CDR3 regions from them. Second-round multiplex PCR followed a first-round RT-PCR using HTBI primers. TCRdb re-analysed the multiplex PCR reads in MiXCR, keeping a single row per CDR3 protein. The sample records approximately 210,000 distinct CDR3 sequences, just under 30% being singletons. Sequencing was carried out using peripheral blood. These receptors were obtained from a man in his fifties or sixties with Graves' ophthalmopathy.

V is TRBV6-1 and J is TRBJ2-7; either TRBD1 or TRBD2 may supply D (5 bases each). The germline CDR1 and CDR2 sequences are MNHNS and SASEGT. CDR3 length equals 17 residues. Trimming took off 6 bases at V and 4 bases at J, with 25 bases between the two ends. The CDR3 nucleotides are TGTGCCAGCAGAAGCAGCTGGTGGGACGGCCGAGCTTACGAGCAGTACTTC. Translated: CASRSSWWDGRAYEQYF.

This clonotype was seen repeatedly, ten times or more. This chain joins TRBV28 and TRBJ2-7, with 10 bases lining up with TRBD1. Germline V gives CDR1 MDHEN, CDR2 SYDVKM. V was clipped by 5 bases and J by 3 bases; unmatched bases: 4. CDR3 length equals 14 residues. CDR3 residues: CASSGTGAFYEQYF. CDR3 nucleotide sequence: TGTGCCAGCAGTGGGACAGGGGCCTTCTACGAGCAGTACTTC.

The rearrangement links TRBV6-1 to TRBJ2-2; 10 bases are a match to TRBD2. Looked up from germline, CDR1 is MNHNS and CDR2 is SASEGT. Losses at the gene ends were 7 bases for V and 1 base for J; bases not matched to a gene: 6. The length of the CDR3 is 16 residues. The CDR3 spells CASTSGRAVNTGELFF. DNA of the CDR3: TGTGCCAGCACCAGCGGGAGGGCCGTGAACACCGGGGAGCTGTTTTTT.

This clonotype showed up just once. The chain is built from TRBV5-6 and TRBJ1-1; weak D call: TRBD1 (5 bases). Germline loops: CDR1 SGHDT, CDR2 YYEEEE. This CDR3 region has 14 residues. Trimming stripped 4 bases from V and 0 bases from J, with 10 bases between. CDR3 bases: TGTGCCAGCAGCAGGAGACAGTTGAACACTGAAGCTTTCTTT. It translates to CASSRRQLNTEAFF.

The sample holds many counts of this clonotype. Written as DNA, the CDR3 is TGTGCCAGCAGGGCGGGAGGGGGGTCCTACGAGCAGTACTTC. It translates to CASRAGGGSYEQYF. The chain has TRBV7-2 and TRBJ2-7, with 9 bases aligning to TRBD2. V was clipped by 6 bases and J by 1 base; unmatched bases: 4. The CDR3 is made up of 14 amino acids. CDR1 is SGHTA, CDR2 FQGNSA, per germline. Based on the CDR3 plus reference TRBV7-2 and TRBJ2-7, the full variable domain is GAGVSQSPSNKVTEKGKDVELRCDPISGHTALYWYRQSLGQGLEFLIYFQGNSAPDKSGLPSDRFSAERTGGSVSTLTIQRTQQEDSAVYLCASRAGGGSYEQYFGPGTRLTVT.

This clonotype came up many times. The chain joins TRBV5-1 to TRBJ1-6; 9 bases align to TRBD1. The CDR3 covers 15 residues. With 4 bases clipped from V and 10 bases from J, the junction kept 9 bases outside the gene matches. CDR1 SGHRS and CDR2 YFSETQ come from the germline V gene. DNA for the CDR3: TGCGCCAGCAGCCCAGACAGGGGGTTTATCTCACCCCTCCACTTT. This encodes CASSPDRGFISPLHF.

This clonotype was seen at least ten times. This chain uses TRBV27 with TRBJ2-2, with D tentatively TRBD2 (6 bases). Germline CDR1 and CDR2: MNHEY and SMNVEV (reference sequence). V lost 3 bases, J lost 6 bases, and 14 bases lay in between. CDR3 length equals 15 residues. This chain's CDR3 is CASSLLEGLAGELFF. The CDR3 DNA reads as TGTGCCAGCAGTTTGCTGGAGGGCTTGGCCGGGGAGCTGTTTTTT.

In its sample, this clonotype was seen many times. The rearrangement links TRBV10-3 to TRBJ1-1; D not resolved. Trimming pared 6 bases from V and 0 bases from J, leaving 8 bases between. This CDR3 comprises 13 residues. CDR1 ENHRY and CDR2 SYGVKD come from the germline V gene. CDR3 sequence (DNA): TGTGCCATCAGGGGAACTATGAACACTGAAGCTTTCTTT. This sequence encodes CAIRGTMNTEAFF.

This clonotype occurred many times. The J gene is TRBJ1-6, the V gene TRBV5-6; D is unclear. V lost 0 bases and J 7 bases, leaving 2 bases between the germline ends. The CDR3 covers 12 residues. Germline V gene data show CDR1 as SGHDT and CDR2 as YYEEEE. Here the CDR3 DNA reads TGTGCCAGCAGCTTGGGGAATTCACCCCTCCACTTT. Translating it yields CASSLGNSPLHF.

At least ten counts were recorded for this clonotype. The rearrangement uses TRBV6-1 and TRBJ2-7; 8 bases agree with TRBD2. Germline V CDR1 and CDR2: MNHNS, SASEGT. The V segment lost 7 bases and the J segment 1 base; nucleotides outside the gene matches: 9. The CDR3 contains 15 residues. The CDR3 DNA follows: TGTGCCAGCACCCTTGCGGGAGGAAGTTCCTACGAGCAGTACTTC. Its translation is CASTLAGGSSYEQYF.